These T cell receptor beta chains were read from a single sample in a study of human versus mouse CDR3 diversity and MHC coevolution. TCRdb's table, derived via immunoSEQ multiplex PCR, lists solely in-frame clones and lacks some. The table includes about 77,000 clones, just under 95% detected once. The sequencing sample was made of naive CD4+ T cells from blood. The source of these receptors is a person between 25 and 70 years old in good health. The conserved cysteine and the conserved F or W are not part of the CDR3 here. Where a row states a size, it is once, few, many or the class of an expanded clone; other rows omit it.

cdr3_aa: ASSSQLYEQY
clone_size: once
v_call: TRBV2

cdr3_aa: ASTPWRGEGYGYT
clone_size: NA
v_call: TRBV28

cdr3_aa: ASSGGPNQPQH
clone_size: NA
v_call: TRBV2

cdr3_aa: ASSRGTGGNTEAF
clone_size: NA
v_call: TRBV18

cdr3_aa: SVAETANQPQH
clone_size: NA
v_call: TRBV29-1

cdr3_aa: ASSLTVAGGTDTQY
clone_size: NA
v_call: TRBV7-3

cdr3_aa: ASSQDQPSGSYEQY
clone_size: NA
v_call: TRBV4-2

cdr3_aa: ASSRGGMWGNIQY
clone_size: NA
v_call: TRBV28

cdr3_aa: ASSQGGRGDSYEQY
clone_size: NA
v_call: TRBV4-2

cdr3_aa: ASSERGRGEQF
clone_size: NA
v_call: TRBV25-1

cdr3_aa: ASSSIVLAGAYNEQF
clone_size: NA
v_call: TRBV5-1

cdr3_aa: ASSQQVNTEAF
clone_size: NA
v_call: TRBV4-2

cdr3_aa: AWSTRTGRGYGEQY
clone_size: NA
v_call: TRBV30

cdr3_aa: ASRSLGRGYEQY
clone_size: NA
v_call: TRBV27

cdr3_aa: ASTTGQGASVDGYT
clone_size: NA
v_call: TRBV5-4

cdr3_aa: ASRLEGGEQY
clone_size: NA
v_call: TRBV27

cdr3_aa: ASSPGLAGDYEQY
clone_size: NA
v_call: TRBV18

cdr3_aa: ASIRTENTGELF
clone_size: NA
v_call: TRBV2

cdr3_aa: ASSSLTGNSNQPQH
clone_size: NA
v_call: TRBV6-6

cdr3_aa: ASSLGQGLSYEQY
clone_size: NA
v_call: TRBV5-6

cdr3_aa: ASSSAGTGHYGYT
clone_size: NA
v_call: TRBV28

cdr3_aa: ASSPRGGQVLSGANVLT
clone_size: NA
v_call: TRBV5-1

cdr3_aa: ASSLVKGVYEQY
clone_size: NA
v_call: TRBV5-1

cdr3_aa: ASSSTGEGYGYT
clone_size: NA
v_call: TRBV28

cdr3_aa: ASSHQGQANSPLH
clone_size: NA
v_call: TRBV6-5

cdr3_aa: ASSRAGSTDTQY
clone_size: NA
v_call: TRBV5-4

cdr3_aa: ASSPILSGGDFYNEQF
clone_size: NA
v_call: TRBV5-5

cdr3_aa: ASSTQGQTSHTEAF
clone_size: NA
v_call: TRBV19

cdr3_aa: ASSPGTLYEQY
clone_size: NA
v_call: TRBV5-1

cdr3_aa: ASSYSSSIYNEQF
clone_size: NA
v_call: TRBV6-6

cdr3_aa: ASSWRSGGISYEQY
clone_size: NA
v_call: TRBV5-8

cdr3_aa: ASSSGVGELF
clone_size: NA
v_call: TRBV5-4

cdr3_aa: ASSQGTLTGEKLF
clone_size: NA
v_call: TRBV4-1

cdr3_aa: ASNRGAQETQY
clone_size: NA
v_call: TRBV7-8

cdr3_aa: ASSGDLSSYNEQF
clone_size: NA
v_call: TRBV25-1

cdr3_aa: ASTPKTAGVTDTQY
clone_size: NA
v_call: TRBV2

cdr3_aa: ASSVNQGNMNTEAF
clone_size: NA
v_call: TRBV9

cdr3_aa: ATNRREYPGF
clone_size: NA
v_call: TRBV5-6

cdr3_aa: ATAGSNEQF
clone_size: NA
v_call: TRBV2

cdr3_aa: ASRLQGNNSPLH
clone_size: NA
v_call: TRBV27

cdr3_aa: AWRSPQAEKLF
clone_size: once
v_call: TRBV30

cdr3_aa: ASSLLEGTEAF
clone_size: NA
v_call: TRBV7-9

cdr3_aa: ASSYPPGLAGEHEQF
clone_size: NA
v_call: TRBV5-8

cdr3_aa: ASSSPRLAKYHLAKNIQY
clone_size: NA
v_call: TRBV21-1

cdr3_aa: ASSLAVTGGGDTQY
clone_size: NA
v_call: TRBV5-1

cdr3_aa: ASSFVGQGQETQY
clone_size: NA
v_call: TRBV5-1

cdr3_aa: ASSRRGLGTGELF
clone_size: NA
v_call: TRBV14

cdr3_aa: ASSQGRGQDTQY
clone_size: NA
v_call: TRBV4-1

cdr3_aa: ASSLERYGYEQY
clone_size: NA
v_call: TRBV5-8

cdr3_aa: AWSTAREGPLYGYT
clone_size: NA
v_call: TRBV30

cdr3_aa: ASSERVEAF
clone_size: NA
v_call: TRBV6-1

cdr3_aa: ASSAKGAREAF
clone_size: NA
v_call: TRBV6-1

cdr3_aa: ASRRAGSSGNTIY
clone_size: NA
v_call: TRBV7-9

cdr3_aa: ASSLGLAEHNEQF
clone_size: NA
v_call: TRBV5-1

cdr3_aa: AWSLGLAGYNEQF
clone_size: NA
v_call: TRBV30

cdr3_aa: ASRALPGRDEKLF
clone_size: NA
v_call: TRBV7-8